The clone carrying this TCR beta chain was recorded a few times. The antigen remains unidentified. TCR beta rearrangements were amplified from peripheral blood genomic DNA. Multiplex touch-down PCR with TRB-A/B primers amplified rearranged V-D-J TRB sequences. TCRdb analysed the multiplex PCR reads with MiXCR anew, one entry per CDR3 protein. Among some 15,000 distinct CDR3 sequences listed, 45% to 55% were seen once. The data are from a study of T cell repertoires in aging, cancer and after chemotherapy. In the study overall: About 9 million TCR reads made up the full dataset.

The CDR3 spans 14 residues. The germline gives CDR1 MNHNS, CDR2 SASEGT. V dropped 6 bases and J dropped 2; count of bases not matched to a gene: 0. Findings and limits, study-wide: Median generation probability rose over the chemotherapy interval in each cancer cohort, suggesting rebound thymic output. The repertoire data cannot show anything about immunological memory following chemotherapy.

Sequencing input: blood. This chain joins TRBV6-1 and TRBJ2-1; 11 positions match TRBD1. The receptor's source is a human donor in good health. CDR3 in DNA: TGTGCCAGCAGGGACAGGGGGCCCTACAATGAGCAGTTCTTC. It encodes CASRDRGPYNEQFF.